This T cell receptor (beta chain) was profiled in a study of response to subunit inactivated influenza vaccine. V was pared by 6 bases and J by 4 bases, with 8 bases of the junction left unmatched. This CDR3 contains 15 residues. CDR1 MNHNS and CDR2 SASEGT come from the germline V gene. TCRdb re-called the RT-PCR reads with MiXCR, one entry per CDR3 protein. The sample has more than 450,000 distinct CDR3 sequences; around 11% are singletons. This sample was also put to use in a study of T cells expressing NK-cell markers. That paper adds: 5'RACE template switching built TCR beta cDNA with unique molecular identifiers. Researchers got TCR beta repertoires out of sorted CD3+CD56+NKG2C+, CD3+CD56+NKG2C- and CD3+CD56-NKG2C+ T cells. An anti-gamma-delta TCR antibody confined sorting to alpha-beta TCR T cells across several of the experiments. The CD3+CD56-NKG2C+ fraction was also led by these clonotypes in several donors. Whether expanded NKG2C-expressing T cell clones recognize HCMV is unknown.

Sequencing used PBMCs from blood, obtained on the day of vaccination. The V gene is TRBV6-1, the J gene TRBJ2-1, with 8 bases matching TRBD1. This receptor was taken from a middle-aged man who received an inactivated influenza vaccine. This CDR3 reads CASSSDRGAYNEQFF. In nucleotides, the CDR3 is TGTGCCAGCAGCTCTGACAGGGGCGCTTACAATGAGCAGTTCTTC.